This TCR beta chain was found in a study of long-term antiretroviral therapy in people with HIV. Regarding the study as a whole: All time points showed a repertoire dominated by clones expanded before ART. Control repertoires displayed wider CDR3 length ranges than the HIV repertoires. After ART, diversity increased yet remained lower than transplant donor controls.

Per donor, a minimum of one pre-ART and a minimum of two post-ART PBMC samples were available. Samples were assayed with immunoSEQ v3.0 at survey level. The repertoire was sequenced with immunoSEQ multiplex PCR; TCRdb's copy has only in-frame clones and lacks some. The profile shows some 20,000 clones, around 77% of them singletons. To note about this clone: Its antigen is not known.

The V end lost 2 bases, the J end lost 0 bases, and 17 bases lay between the germline ends. This CDR3 is built from 17 residues. The V gene's germline CDR1 is SGHTS and CDR2 YDEGEE. The clonotype originates from a woman in her forties with HIV. This chain joins TRBV5-8 and TRBJ1-1; unclear D gene. The sequenced sample was unsorted PBMCs, obtained 2.3 years after starting antiretroviral therapy. The chain's CDR3 is CASSLLWAPGMNTEAFF. The CDR3 DNA reads as TGTGCCAGCAGCTTATTATGGGCCCCCGGAATGAACACTGAAGCTTTCTTT.